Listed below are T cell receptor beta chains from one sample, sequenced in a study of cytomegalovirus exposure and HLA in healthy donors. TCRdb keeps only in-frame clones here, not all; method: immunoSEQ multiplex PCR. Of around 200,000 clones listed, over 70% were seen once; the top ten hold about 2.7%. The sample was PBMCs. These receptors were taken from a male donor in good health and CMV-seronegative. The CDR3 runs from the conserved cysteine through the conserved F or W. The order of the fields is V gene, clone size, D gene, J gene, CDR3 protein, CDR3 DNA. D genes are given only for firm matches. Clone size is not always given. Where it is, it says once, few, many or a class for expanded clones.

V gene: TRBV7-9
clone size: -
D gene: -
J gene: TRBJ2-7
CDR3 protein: CASSPTYLSSYEQYF
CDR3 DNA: TGTGCCAGCAGCCCTACTTACCTGAGCTCCTACGAGCAGTACTTC

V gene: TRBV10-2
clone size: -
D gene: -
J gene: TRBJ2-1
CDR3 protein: CASKGRREPYNEQFF
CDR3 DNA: TGCGCCAGCAAGGGTAGGAGGGAGCCGTACAATGAGCAGTTCTTC

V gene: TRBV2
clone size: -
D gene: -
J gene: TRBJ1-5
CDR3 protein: CASSEELVLSNQPQHF
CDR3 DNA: TGTGCCAGCAGTGAGGAGTTGGTGCTTAGCAATCAGCCCCAGCATTTT

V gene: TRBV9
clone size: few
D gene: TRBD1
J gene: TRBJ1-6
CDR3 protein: CASSVTGGQGSLSPLHF
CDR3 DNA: TGTGCCAGCAGCGTAACAGGGGGTCAGGGAAGCTTATCGCCCCTCCACTTT

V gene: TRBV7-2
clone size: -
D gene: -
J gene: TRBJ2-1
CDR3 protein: CASSLGATNGEQFF
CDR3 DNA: TGTGCCAGCAGCTTAGGGGCTACCAACGGAGAGCAGTTCTTC

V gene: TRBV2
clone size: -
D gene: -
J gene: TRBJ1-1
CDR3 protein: CASSEGGNTEAFF
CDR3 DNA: TGTGCCAGCAGTGAAGGAGGGAACACTGAAGCTTTCTTT

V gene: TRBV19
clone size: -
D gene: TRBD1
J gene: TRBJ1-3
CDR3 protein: CASSTWTGLPVSGNTIYF
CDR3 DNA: TGTGCCAGTAGTACCTGGACAGGATTGCCTGTCTCTGGAAACACCATATATTTT

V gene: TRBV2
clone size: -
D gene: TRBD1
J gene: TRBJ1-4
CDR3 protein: CASSRSGQGNEKLFF
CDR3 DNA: TGTGCCAGCAGTAGGTCGGGACAGGGCAATGAAAAACTGTTTTTT

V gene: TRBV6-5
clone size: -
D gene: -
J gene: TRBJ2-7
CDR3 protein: CASSYTGAIYEQYF
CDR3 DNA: TGTGCCAGCAGTTATACGGGAGCAATCTACGAGCAGTACTTC

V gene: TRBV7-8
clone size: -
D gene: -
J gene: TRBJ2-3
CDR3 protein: CASSPDPQRDTQYF
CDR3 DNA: TGTGCCAGCAGCCCCGACCCCCAGCGGGATACGCAGTATTTT

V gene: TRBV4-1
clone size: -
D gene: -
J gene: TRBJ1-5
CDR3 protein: CASSQGVAGVMSNQPQHF
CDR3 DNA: TGCGCCAGCAGCCAAGGGGTGGCAGGGGTGATGAGCAATCAGCCCCAGCATTTT

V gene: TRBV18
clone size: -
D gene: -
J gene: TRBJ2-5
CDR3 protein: CASSPFGGMETQYF
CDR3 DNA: TGTGCCAGCTCACCCTTCGGGGGTATGGAGACCCAGTACTTC

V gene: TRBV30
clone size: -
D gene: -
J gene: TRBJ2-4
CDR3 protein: CAWSRGGEKNIQYF
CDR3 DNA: TGTGCCTGGAGTCGGGGCGGGGAGAAAAACATTCAGTACTTC

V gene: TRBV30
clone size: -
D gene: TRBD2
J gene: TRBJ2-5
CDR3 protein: CAWTSGSGVETQYF
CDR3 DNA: TGTGCCTGGACTAGCGGGAGCGGGGTGGAGACCCAGTACTTC

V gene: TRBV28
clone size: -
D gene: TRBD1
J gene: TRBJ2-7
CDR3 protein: CASSPQGAGSYEQYF
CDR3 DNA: TGTGCCAGCAGTCCGCAGGGGGCAGGGTCCTACGAGCAGTACTTC

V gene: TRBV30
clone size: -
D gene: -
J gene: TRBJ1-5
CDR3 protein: CAWSVQSNQPQHF
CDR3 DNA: TGTGCCTGGAGTGTTCAGTCGAATCAGCCCCAGCATTTT

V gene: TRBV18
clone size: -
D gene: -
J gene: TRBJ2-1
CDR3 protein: CASSPPVGSRNNEQFF
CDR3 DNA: TGTGCCAGCTCACCACCGGTCGGGAGCAGGAACAATGAGCAGTTCTTC

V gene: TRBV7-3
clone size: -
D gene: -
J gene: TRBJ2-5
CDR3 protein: CASSSAGGGETQYF
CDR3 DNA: TGTGCCAGCAGCTCTGCGGGCGGTGGGGAGACCCAGTACTTC

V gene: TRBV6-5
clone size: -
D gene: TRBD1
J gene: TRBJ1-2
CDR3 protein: CASSYSTGGAYGYTF
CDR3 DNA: TGTGCCAGCAGTTACTCCACAGGGGGCGCATATGGCTACACCTTC

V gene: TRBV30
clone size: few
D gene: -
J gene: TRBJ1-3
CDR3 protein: CAWSIAGVPLGNTIYF
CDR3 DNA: TGTGCCTGGAGTATTGCCGGGGTGCCTCTTGGAAACACCATATATTTT

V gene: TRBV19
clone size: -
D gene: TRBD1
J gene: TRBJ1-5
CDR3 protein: CASTLGQGGNQPQHF
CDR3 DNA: TGTGCCAGCACGCTAGGACAGGGGGGCAATCAGCCCCAGCATTTT

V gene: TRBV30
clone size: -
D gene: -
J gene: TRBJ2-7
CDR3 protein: CAWRKGVHEQYF
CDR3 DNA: TGTGCCTGGAGAAAAGGGGTCCACGAGCAGTACTTC

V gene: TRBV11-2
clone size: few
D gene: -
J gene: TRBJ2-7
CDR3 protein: CASSLDHNSYEQYF
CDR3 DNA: TGTGCCAGCAGCTTAGATCACAATTCCTACGAGCAGTACTTC

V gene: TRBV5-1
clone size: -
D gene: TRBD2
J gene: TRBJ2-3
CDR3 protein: CASSFLPGLAPSTDTQYF
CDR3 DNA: TGCGCCAGCAGCTTTTTACCGGGACTAGCGCCTAGCACAGATACGCAGTATTTT

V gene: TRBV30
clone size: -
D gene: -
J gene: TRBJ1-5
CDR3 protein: CAWSLGGGGHSNQPQHF
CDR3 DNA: TGTGCCTGGAGTCTTGGGGGTGGGGGCCATAGCAATCAGCCCCAGCATTTT

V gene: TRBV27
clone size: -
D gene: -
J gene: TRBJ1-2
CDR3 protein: CASSPGTLSGYTF
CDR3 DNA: TGTGCCAGCAGTCCCGGGACATTAAGCGGCTACACCTTC

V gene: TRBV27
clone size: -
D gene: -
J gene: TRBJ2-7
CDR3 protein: CASSLGVGVGLDEQYF
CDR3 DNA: TGTGCCAGCAGTTTAGGGGTCGGGGTAGGTCTGGACGAGCAGTACTTC

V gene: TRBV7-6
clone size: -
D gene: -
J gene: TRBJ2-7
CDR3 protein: CASSLWGDSHEQYF
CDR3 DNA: TGTGCCAGCAGCTTATGGGGGGACAGTCACGAGCAGTACTTC

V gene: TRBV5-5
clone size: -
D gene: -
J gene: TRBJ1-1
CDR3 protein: CASSLAGGIGEAFF
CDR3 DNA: TGTGCCAGCAGCTTGGCGGGCGGGATCGGTGAAGCTTTCTTT

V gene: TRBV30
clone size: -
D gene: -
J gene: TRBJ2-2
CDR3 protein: CAWSAQSTGELFF
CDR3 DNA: TGTGCCTGGAGTGCCCAGTCGACCGGGGAGCTGTTTTTT

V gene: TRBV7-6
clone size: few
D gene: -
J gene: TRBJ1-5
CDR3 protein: CASSWGGYQPQHF
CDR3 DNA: TGTGCCAGCAGCTGGGGGGGTTATCAGCCCCAGCATTTT

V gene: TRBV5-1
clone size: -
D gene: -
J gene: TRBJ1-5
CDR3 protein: CASSPAGGNNQPQHF
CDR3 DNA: TGCGCCAGCAGCCCGGCGGGGGGTAACAATCAGCCCCAGCATTTT

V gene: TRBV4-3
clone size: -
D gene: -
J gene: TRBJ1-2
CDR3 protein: CASSQTRTNLYGYTF
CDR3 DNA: TGCGCCAGCAGCCAAACCCGGACAAACCTCTATGGCTACACCTTC

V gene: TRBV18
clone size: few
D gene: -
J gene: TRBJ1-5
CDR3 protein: CASSPQGSNQPQHF
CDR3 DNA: TGTGCCAGCTCACCCCAGGGTAGCAATCAGCCCCAGCATTTT

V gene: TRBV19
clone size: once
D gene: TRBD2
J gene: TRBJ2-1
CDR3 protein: CASKEREGYNEQFF
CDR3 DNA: TGTGCCAGTAAAGAGCGGGAGGGGTACAATGAGCAGTTCTTC

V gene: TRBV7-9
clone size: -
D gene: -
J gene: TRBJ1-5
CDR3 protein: CASSRRAGDQPQHF
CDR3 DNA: TGTGCCAGCAGCCGACGGGCAGGGGATCAGCCCCAGCATTTT

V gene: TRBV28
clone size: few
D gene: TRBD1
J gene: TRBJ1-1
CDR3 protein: CASHEGRGRAFF
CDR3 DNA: TGTGCCAGCCACGAGGGCAGGGGGAGAGCTTTCTTT